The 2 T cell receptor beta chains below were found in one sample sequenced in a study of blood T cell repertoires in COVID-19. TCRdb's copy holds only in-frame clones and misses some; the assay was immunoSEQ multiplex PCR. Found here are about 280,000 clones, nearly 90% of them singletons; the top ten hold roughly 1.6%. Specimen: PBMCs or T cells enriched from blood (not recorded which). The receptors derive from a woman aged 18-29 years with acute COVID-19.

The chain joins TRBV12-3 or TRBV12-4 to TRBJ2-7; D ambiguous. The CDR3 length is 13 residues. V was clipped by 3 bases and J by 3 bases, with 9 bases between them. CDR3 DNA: TGTGCCAGCAGTTTTCGTCAGAACTACGAGCAGTACTTC. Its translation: CASSFRQNYEQYF.

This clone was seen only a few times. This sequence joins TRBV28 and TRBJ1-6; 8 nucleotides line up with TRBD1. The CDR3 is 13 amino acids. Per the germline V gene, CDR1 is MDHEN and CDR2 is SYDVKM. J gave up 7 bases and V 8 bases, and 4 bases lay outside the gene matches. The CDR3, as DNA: TGTGCCAGCTTTCGGACAGGGAATTCACCCCTCCACTTT. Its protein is CASFRTGNSPLHF.